The clone carrying this T cell receptor beta chain was counted a few times. Its cognate antigen is unknown. Amplification used 60 Vbeta primers and 13 Jbeta primers. Generated by immunoSEQ multiplex PCR, the TCRdb table keeps only in-frame clones and is missing some. The sample yields about 120,000 clones, around 81% seen once. The CDR3 runs to 15 residues. Germline V gene sequence: CDR1 LNHDA, CDR2 SQIVND (reference sequence). J lost 5 bases, V lost 11 bases, and 14 bases had no gene match. The data originate from a study of cytomegalovirus exposure and HLA in healthy donors. Study-level results: Available immune exposure information was restricted to CMV serostatus only.

The receptor was isolated from a female donor in good health and CMV-seronegative. The sample taken for sequencing was PBMCs. The chain joins TRBV19 to TRBJ2-2; TRBD2 agrees at 7 bases. The CDR3 sequence: CAGDYEGFKTGELFF. CDR3 sequence (DNA): TGTGCCGGGGACTATGAGGGCTTTAAAACCGGGGAGCTGTTTTTT.